The 14 T cell receptor beta chains in this list originate from one sample, sequenced in a study of T cells after yellow fever vaccination. TCRdb re-called the 5' RACE reads through MiXCR, storing one row per CDR3 protein. The data hold 310,000 or so distinct CDR3 sequences, with 3.6% observed a single time. The sample here was PBMCs, taken on the day of the yellow fever booster vaccination. These receptors were collected from a man in his late teens or twenties who received the YFV17D yellow fever vaccine.

This clonotype was counted at least ten times. CDR3 DNA: TGTGCCAGCAGCCAACTATGGGAGGGTAGGGACAATGAGCAGTTCTTC. This gives the protein CASSQLWEGRDNEQFF. The rearrangement joins TRBV4-2 to TRBJ2-1, with 7 bases that match TRBD2. In germline, CDR1 is LGHNA, CDR2 YNFKEQ. V shed 2 bases and J 5 bases; nucleotides not matched to a gene: 9. CDR3 length: 16 amino acids.

This clonotype was detected ten times or more. This chain joins TRBV5-1 and TRBJ1-1; 7 bases fit TRBD1. Germline lookup yields CDR1 SGHRS and CDR2 YFSETQ. This CDR3 comprises 14 residues. J lost 11 bases, V lost 3 bases, and 13 bases had no gene match. The CDR3: CASSSNRDSGRAFF. Written as DNA, the CDR3 is TGCGCCAGCAGCTCGAACCGGGACAGCGGGCGCGCTTTCTTT.

This clonotype was observed a handful of times. This chain joins TRBV10-3 and TRBJ1-1; TRBD1 might be the D (5 bases). Germline CDR1 and CDR2: ENHRY and SYGVKD. V shed 3 bases and J shed 4 bases, with 15 bases lying between them. This CDR3 spans 15 amino acids. This chain's CDR3 is CAISEKGRVGTEAFF. For the CDR3, the DNA is TGTGCCATCAGTGAAAAGGGGAGGGTTGGCACTGAAGCTTTCTTT.

This clonotype was observed a few times. J is TRBJ2-3 and V is TRBV15; D is perhaps TRBD2 (7 bases). V lost 5 bases, J lost 4 bases, and 22 bases lay in between. Per the germline V gene, CDR1 is LNHNV and CDR2 is YYDKDF (reference sequence). CDR3 length: 17 amino acids. CDR3 DNA: TGTGCCACCAGCTCGGGGGCGCGCGGGGGCGGTTCAGATACGCAGTATTTT. Amino acid sequence: CATSSGARGGGSDTQYF.

V is TRBV6-2 or TRBV6-3 and J is TRBJ1-1; D possibly corresponds to TRBD1 (5 bases). CDR1 MNHEY and CDR2 SVGEGT come from the germline V gene. The CDR3 is 16 residues long. Deletions cut 2 bases from V and 1 base from J, with 14 bases between. DNA for the CDR3: TGTGCCAGCAGTTACGAGACCCGGACAAGGAACACTGAAGCTTTCTTT. As protein: CASSYETRTRNTEAFF.

A few counts support this clonotype. V and J are TRBV5-1 and TRBJ2-1; weak D call: TRBD2 (6 bases). Germline V gene data show CDR1 as SGHRS and CDR2 as YFSETQ. The V end was cut by 4 bases, the J end by 12 bases, with 17 bases between. This CDR3 has 13 residues. DNA of the CDR3: TGCGCCAGCAGCGCCGGGACTGCTTTATGGCAGTTCTTC. Its translation: CASSAGTALWQFF.

The V call is TRBV14, the J call TRBJ2-2; the D is unclear. V lost 1 base and J 8 bases, leaving 14 bases between the germline ends. Germline V lookup: CDR1 SGHDN, CDR2 FVKESK. CDR3 length: 15 amino acids. CDR3 amino acids: CASSQGLGLSGELFF. CDR3 in DNA: TGTGCCAGCAGCCAAGGTCTAGGGTTGTCGGGGGAGCTGTTTTTT.

This clonotype was recorded a few times. The chain uses TRBV6-2 or TRBV6-3 and TRBJ1-5, with D possibly matching TRBD1 (6 bases). Germline lookup yields CDR1 MNHEY and CDR2 SVGEGT. The CDR3 runs 14 residues. Trimming removed 2 bases at V and 4 bases at J, with 9 bases between. The CDR3 reads CASSYGQLNQPQHF. Written as DNA, the CDR3 is TGTGCCAGCAGTTACGGACAGCTTAATCAGCCCCAGCATTTT.

This clonotype was counted many times. The CDR3 reads CASIRGPGNEQFF. CDR3 coding DNA: TGTGCCAGCATCAGGGGGCCCGGCAATGAGCAGTTCTTC. The V and J genes are TRBV12-3 or TRBV12-4 and TRBJ2-1, with 8 nucleotides matching TRBD1. This CDR3 spans 13 amino acids. V was clipped by 7 bases and J by 6 bases; unmatched bases: 5.

The genes are TRBV12-3 or TRBV12-4 and TRBJ2-1, with D tentatively TRBD1 (6 bases). The CDR3 has 15 residues. V shed 6 bases and J shed 6 bases, with 18 bases lying between them. CDR3 DNA sequence: TGTGCCAGCAGCACCTCTCGACAGGTGGGCAATGAGCAGTTCTTC. This sequence encodes CASSTSRQVGNEQFF.

A remark on this clonotype: This could be a read error, since a much larger clone is one nucleotide away. The chain carries TRBV4-1 and TRBJ2-3, with 7 bases matching TRBD2. This CDR3 contains 16 residues. Germline CDR1 MGHRA, CDR2 YSYEKL. Written as DNA, the CDR3 is TGCGCCAGCAGCCCCGGGAGCGGGGCTCGCACAGATACGCTGTATTTT. This sequence encodes CASSPGSGARTDTLYF.

This clonotype was counted ten times or more. The genes are TRBV3-1 and TRBJ2-6; D uncertain. The CDR3 length is 14 residues. CDR1 and CDR2 from the germline V gene are LGHDT and YNNKEL (reference sequence). The V end lost 2 bases, the J end lost 4 bases, and 6 bases lay between the germline ends. CDR3 sequence reads: CASSQYLGANVLTF. In DNA, the CDR3 is TGTGCCAGCAGCCAATATCTGGGGGCCAACGTCCTGACTTTC.

The V and J genes are TRBV2 and TRBJ2-6; D unclear. Germline CDR1 is SNHLY and CDR2 is FYNNEI. Trimming left V 4 bases short and J 1 base short, with 5 bases between. The CDR3 has 14 amino acids. The CDR3 sequence: CASSVASGANVLTF. In DNA, the CDR3 is TGTGCCAGCAGTGTGGCGTCTGGGGCCAACGTCCTGACTTTC.

The sample holds a few counts of this clonotype. The chain uses TRBV7-2 and TRBJ2-5; D is perhaps TRBD2 (6 bases). CDR1 SGHTA and CDR2 FQGNSA come from the germline V gene. The CDR3 covers 14 residues. Deletions cut 2 bases from V and 5 bases from J, with 12 bases between. CDR3 coding DNA: TGTGCCAGCAGCTTAACTAGGGACTTGGAGACCCAGTACTTC. This translates into CASSLTRDLETQYF. The whole variable domain, filled in from reference TRBV7-2 and TRBJ2-5, reads GAGVSQSPSNKVTEKGKDVELRCDPISGHTALYWYRQSLGQGLEFLIYFQGNSAPDKSGLPSDRFSAERTGGSVSTLTIQRTQQEDSAVYLCASSLTRDLETQYFGPGTRLLVL.